This record concerns one TCR beta chain sequence. The clone's antigen remains unknown. Base qualities were left out, and no much larger clone turns up one base away. The data stem from a study of shared clonotypes between healthy human individuals (dated by TCRdb to 2019 to 2021). For the study in its entirety: Two women and a few men aged 18 to 49 years were included in the cohort. For each donor, CD4 naive and CD4 memory were each given three plates, CD8 naive was given two plates, and CD8 memory was given one plate. To estimate repertoire size and how much clonotype sharing occurs between individuals, the study deeply sequenced the blood TCR repertoires of five healthy adults. To increase sequencing depth and limit assay-specific biases, different laboratories used diverse techniques to prepare libraries and sequence TCR repertoires. Per donor, leukapheresis produced somewhere between about 0.9 and 9 billion PBMCs. General conclusions and limits of the study: Clonotypes shared by all four sorted-subset donors showed higher generation probabilities than non-shared clonotypes. Pairwise subsampling led to the expectation that sequencing depth would affect the degree of clonotype sharing among donors. Even with the large sequencing depth, rarefaction of the sorted-subset datasets indicated that sequencing was incomplete. Sampling was limited to blood, and TCR repertoires in tissue likely differ from TCR repertoires in blood. Because the study included a small number of donors, the genetic and exposure-history diversity represented was limited. About 5% of naive CD4, 3.5% of naive CD8, 2.3% of memory CD4, and 0.4% of memory CD8 clonotypes were shared across a handful of donors. Naive subsets generally had larger estimated clonotype richness than memory subsets did.

The CDR3 sequence holds 13 residues, the cysteine and phenylalanine included. Of the read, only the CDR3 DNA is kept; its 39 bases are in frame from base 1. Looking up the germline V gene yields CDR1 MDHEN and CDR2 SYDVKM. Between the V and J ends, shortened by 6 bases and 2 bases respectively, the junction contains 10 bases. Using the deep immunoSEQ assay, multiplex PCR amplified TCR CDR3 regions from genomic DNA. For each cell subset, the extracted genomic DNA was distributed evenly across all wells of several immunoSEQ 96-well plates, and each plate served as one replicate. For sorted subsets, approximately 210 ng of genomic DNA, equivalent to around 31,000 T cell genomes, went into each replicate PCR. Purified libraries were quantified with a Qubit 3.0 fluorometer, sized on a Bioanalyzer 2100, and re-quantified with the KAPA Library Quantification kit. A separate single-read 150-cycle Illumina NextSeq 550 flow cell was used to sequence each immunoSEQ 96-well plate. In the authors' own workflow: The immunoSEQ output contained only junctional sequences without quality scores, so filtering could not match that applied to full-length reads. To assign V/J genes and CDR3, sequences were annotated against IMGT germline references using PyIR, a Python wrapper for IgBLAST v1.9. Reads were removed for weak V/J assignments (E-value above 1e-6), missing CDR3, stop codons, out-of-frame junctions, or ambiguous translated residues. A V3J clonotype was defined by an identical inferred V gene, J gene, and CDR3 amino acid sequence. To compute the percentage overlap between repertoires, the number of shared unique clonotypes was divided by the size of the smaller repertoire. Richness of each repertoire was evaluated using RTK rarefaction, the Chao1 estimator, and Recon v2.1 estimates of unobserved clonotypes. Generation probabilities were computed with OLGA for all TCRbeta clonotypes obtained by the gDNA method from several donors. This immuneACCESS table, as held by TCRdb, lists in-frame sequences with V and J called but not all clones. Of the missing ones, under half trace to an unresolved V gene in checked studies; the others have no known cause. From that table come the V and J calls and clone size; the DNA was used to work out D and trimming. Here the sample has a few million clones; about 92% occur a single time. The top ten hold 0.39% of the sample.

The donors were healthy, HIV-negative adults who had no recently reported acute infections or vaccinations. Every donor was a Caucasian adult living in Nashville, Tennessee, USA. CD4+ T cells were enriched through magnetic negative selection, after which naive cells were positively selected on CD45RA and the remaining negative fraction served as the memory subset. Blood was collected by leukapheresis, and PBMCs were isolated by Ficoll-Histopaque density gradient centrifugation and then cryopreserved in liquid nitrogen vapor phase. Analytical flow cytometry was used to check the purity and quantity of every magnetically sorted T cell population. Genomic DNA was isolated from every sorted fraction and measured by UV absorbance on a Nanodrop 2000c.

The sequenced material came from naive CD4+ T cells from PBMCs. The cell subset or site label here, explained by the study, means: CD45RA+ positively selected. The sequence was obtained from a man between 18 and 29 years old in good health. Some clones in this sample may be carry-over from other donors' samples. The sequence joins TRBV28 to TRBJ2-5; the D gene remains uncertain. The DNA sequence follows: TGTGCCAGCAGAACCCCCGGACAAGAGACCCAGTACTTC. This sequence encodes CASRTPGQETQYF.